This passage covers 23 T cell receptor beta chains from one sample sequenced in a study of control samples from healthy donors and cancer patients. Profiled with immunoSEQ multiplex PCR; TCRdb holds only in-frame clones, not every one. The profile shows about 78,000 clones, less than 90% of them singletons. The sequenced sample was blood. The receptors derive from a woman aged 55-75 years in good health.

The J gene is TRBJ1-2, the V gene TRBV7-9; the match to TRBD1 covers 7 bases. After removal of 0 bases from V and 6 bases from J, the junction contained 1 base not matched to a gene. The CDR3 contains 13 residues. CDR1 is SEHNR and CDR2 is FQNEAQ in the germline V gene (reference sequence). In DNA, the CDR3 is TGTGCCAGCAGCTTAGCAGGGGGCGATGGCTACACCTTC. The encoded protein is CASSLAGGDGYTF.

The chain employs TRBV24-1 and TRBJ2-1; D not resolved. Per germline, CDR1 KGHDR and CDR2 SFDVKD. With 4 bases removed from V and 5 bases from J, the gap between germline ends came to 5 bases. The CDR3 extends over 12 amino acids. CDR3 amino acids: CATSDADNEQFF. DNA for the CDR3: TGTGCCACCAGTGACGCAGACAATGAGCAGTTCTTC.

V usage is TRBV4-1 and J usage is TRBJ2-1, with D possibly being TRBD2 (5 bases). Germline V CDR1 and CDR2: MGHRA, YSYEKL. The CDR3 has 18 residues. V was cut by 2 bases and J by 0 bases, with 17 bases left in between. The CDR3 region is CASSQKKARDHSYNEQFF. As DNA, the CDR3 is TGCGCCAGCAGCCAAAAGAAGGCCCGGGATCACTCCTACAATGAGCAGTTCTTC.

CDR3 sequence (DNA): TGTGCCAGCAGCTCCCGGGATCCCTATGGCTACACCTTC. Residues: CASSSRDPYGYTF. V is TRBV11-2 and J is TRBJ1-2; the D is unclear. The V end lost 4 bases, the J end lost 4 bases, and 10 bases lay between the germline ends. The CDR3 is made up of 13 amino acids. CDR1 is SGHAT, CDR2 FQNNGV, per germline. Filled out from reference TRBV11-2 and TRBJ1-2, the complete variable domain reads EAGVAQSPRYKIIEKRQSVAFWCNPISGHATLYWYQQILGQGPKLLIQFQNNGVVDDSQLPKDRFSAERLKGVDSTLKIQPAKLEDSAVYLCASSSRDPYGYTFGSGTRLTVV.

The V call is TRBV11-2, the J call TRBJ1-2; D is uncertain. Per germline, CDR1 SGHAT and CDR2 FQNNGV. The CDR3 length is 12 residues. The V end lost 1 base, the J end lost 7 bases, and 7 bases lay between the germline ends. CDR3 residues: CASSLGVRGYTF. CDR3 nucleotides: TGTGCCAGCAGCTTAGGGGTTCGTGGCTACACCTTC.

The chain joins TRBV2 to TRBJ2-3; possible D gene TRBD2, 6 bases. This CDR3 spans 17 amino acids. Germline V gives CDR1 SNHLY, CDR2 FYNNEI. Trimming took 8 bases from V and 6 from J, leaving 27 bases between them. The CDR3 nucleotides read TGTGCCAGCCTACAAACCCGGGGCGGGGTTCCCCCTGATACGCAGTATTTT. Encoded protein: CASLQTRGGVPPDTQYF.

Concerning this clone: The same CDR3 can be traced to other DNA sequences in this sample. The chain combines TRBV7-2 with TRBJ2-1; tentatively, D is TRBD2 (6 bases). V gave up 0 bases and J gave up 2 bases, with 8 bases separating them. CDR3 length equals 15 residues. Germline CDR1 reads SGHTA; CDR2 reads FQGNSA. The CDR3 loop reads CASSLAGGPYNEQFF. CDR3 sequence (DNA): TGTGCCAGCAGCTTAGCGGGGGGACCCTACAATGAGCAGTTCTTC. The variable domain in full, with the rest retrieved from reference TRBV7-2 and TRBJ2-1, is GAGVSQSPSNKVTEKGKDVELRCDPISGHTALYWYRQSLGQGLEFLIYFQGNSAPDKSGLPSDRFSAERTGGSVSTLTIQRTQQEDSAVYLCASSLAGGPYNEQFFGPGTRLTVL.

This rearrangement joins TRBV28 to TRBJ1-2; D remains ambiguous. The CDR3 consists of 13 residues. Germline CDR1 and CDR2: MDHEN and SYDVKM. The V and J ends lost 2 bases and 2 bases respectively, with 6 bases between them. The CDR3 region is CASSLGPNYGYTF. Here the CDR3 DNA reads TGTGCCAGCAGTTTAGGGCCGAACTATGGCTACACCTTC.

V usage is TRBV5-4 and J usage is TRBJ1-2; maybe TRBD1 (5 bases). The CDR3 extends over 15 amino acids. The V gene's germline CDR1 is SGHNT and CDR2 YYREEE (reference sequence). V lost 4 bases to trimming and J lost 2 bases, with 15 bases between them. This chain's CDR3 is CASSGTGRRNYGYTF. The CDR3 DNA sequence: TGTGCCAGCAGCGGGACGGGACGCCGGAACTATGGCTACACCTTC.

This clone was observed a handful of times. V and J are TRBV19 and TRBJ1-2; the D gene is possibly TRBD1 (6 bases). The CDR3 contains 12 residues. Germline-derived CDR1 and CDR2 are LNHDA and SQIVND (reference sequence). Trimming took off 3 bases at V and 14 bases at J, with 16 bases between the two ends. The CDR3 loop is CASSITQGPSTF. The CDR3 coding sequence is TGTGCCAGTAGTATCACCCAGGGGCCAAGTACCTTC.

This clone was detected a few times. CDR3 amino acids: CATHYGRGYGYTF. DNA of the CDR3: TGTGCCACCCATTATGGGAGGGGCTATGGCTACACCTTC. V usage is TRBV28 and J usage is TRBJ1-2, with D possibly matching TRBD1 (5 bases). The V end lost 10 bases, the J end lost 4 bases, and 16 bases lay between the germline ends. This CDR3 is built from 13 residues. Germline V lookup: CDR1 MDHEN, CDR2 SYDVKM.

This clone turned up a few times. The chain joins TRBV7-9 to TRBJ1-2, with TRBD1 as a possible D gene (5 bases). Trimming took 6 bases from V and 5 from J, leaving 13 bases between them. Germline V lookup: CDR1 SEHNR, CDR2 FQNEAQ (reference sequence). The CDR3 runs 13 residues. This CDR3 reads CASSPGRIYGYTF. CDR3 bases: TGTGCCAGCAGTCCGGGACGGATTTATGGCTACACCTTC.

This chain links TRBV28 with TRBJ2-4; weak D call: TRBD1 (5 bases). This CDR3 is 16 amino acids long. In germline, CDR1 is MDHEN, CDR2 SYDVKM. V lost 3 bases and J lost 3, with 15 bases in between. CDR3 residues: CASSFVGAGNKNIQYF. The CDR3 DNA is TGTGCCAGCAGTTTTGTGGGTGCAGGGAACAAAAACATTCAGTACTTC.

J is TRBJ2-2 and V is TRBV10-3, with 13 bases matching TRBD2. The trim removed 6 bases at V and 8 bases at J, leaving 3 bases unmatched. The CDR3 has 14 residues. The V gene's germline CDR1 is ENHRY and CDR2 SYGVKD. CDR3 bases: TGTGCCATCAGGGGGACTAGCGGGATTGGGGAGCTGTTTTTT. This codes for CAIRGTSGIGELFF.

The chain joins TRBV7-8 to TRBJ2-7, with TRBD1 identical over 8 bases. The CDR3 has 15 amino acids. Looked up from germline, CDR1 is SGHVS and CDR2 is FQNEAQ. J gave up 5 bases and V 3 bases, and 9 bases lay outside the gene matches. For the CDR3, the DNA is TGTGCCAGCAGCTTTTCCCGGCAGGGGGCCCACGAGCAGTACTTC. It specifies CASSFSRQGAHEQYF.

The chain joins TRBV10-3 to TRBJ2-7; D is possibly TRBD1 (5 bases). The CDR3 extends over 17 amino acids. V was clipped by 0 bases and J by 6 bases, with 21 bases between them. Germline lookup yields CDR1 ENHRY and CDR2 SYGVKD. DNA of the CDR3: TGTGCCATCAGTGAGTCCCCAGGGATGGGCCGAGGTGGCGAGCAGTACTTC. This codes for CAISESPGMGRGGEQYF.

V and J are TRBV20-1 and TRBJ1-1; the D is unclear. CDR1 DFQATT and CDR2 SNEGSKA come from the germline V gene (reference sequence). The CDR3 sequence is 11 residues long. CDR3 DNA sequence: TGCGGAGGACGGAAGAACACTGAAGCTTTCTTT. Its protein is CGGRKNTEAFF.

This clone is a singleton in its sample. The gene calls are TRBV12-1 and TRBJ1-1. TRBV12-1 represents a pseudogene. The CDR3 has 12 residues. The CDR3 protein is CASSPRRLTAFF. The CDR3 bases are TGTGCCAGCAGCCCACGTAGGCTGACGGCTTTCTTT.

There are a few counts of this clone. The chain couples TRBV6-6 to TRBJ1-3; D uncertain. CDR3 length equals 14 residues. The germline CDR1 and CDR2 sequences are MNHNY and SVGAGI (reference sequence). Trimming left V 7 bases short and J 0 bases short, with 10 bases between. The CDR3 protein is CASNPESSGNTIYF. CDR3 DNA sequence: TGTGCCAGCAATCCGGAAAGCTCTGGAAACACCATATATTTT.

V and J are TRBV10-3 and TRBJ2-3; 7 bases map to TRBD1. Germline V gives CDR1 ENHRY, CDR2 SYGVKD. Unmatched junction bases numbered 12, after V lost 7 bases and J lost 8 bases. This CDR3 contains 14 residues. CDR3 sequence reads: CAITGEGAVGTQYF. The CDR3 DNA reads TGTGCCATCACAGGAGAGGGGGCAGTCGGTACGCAGTATTTT.

J is TRBJ2-1 and V is TRBV5-1; 11 bases agree with TRBD2. The CDR3 is 15 amino acids. Per germline, CDR1 SGHRS and CDR2 YFSETQ. V shed 3 bases, J shed 3 bases, and the junction held 2 bases outside the gene matches. The CDR3: CASSYTSGSYNEQFF. The DNA of the CDR3 is TGCGCCAGCAGCTACACTAGCGGGAGCTACAATGAGCAGTTCTTC.

The rearrangement joins TRBV5-1 to TRBJ2-5; possible D gene TRBD2, 7 bases. V was pared by 7 bases and J by 5 bases, with 18 bases between. Germline CDR1 SGHRS, CDR2 YFSETQ. This CDR3 region has 14 residues. The CDR3: CASAQGRGMETQYF. The CDR3 DNA reads TGCGCCAGCGCTCAGGGGAGGGGTATGGAGACCCAGTACTTC.

J is TRBJ1-1 and V is TRBV5-1; D uncertain. The ends were cut back, 4 bases at V and 4 bases at J, with 11 bases in the middle. The length of the CDR3 is 13 residues. Germline V gives CDR1 SGHRS, CDR2 YFSETQ. The CDR3 DNA is TGCGCCAGCAGCCTATTTGGGAGCACTGAAGCTTTCTTT. Its protein product is CASSLFGSTEAFF.